Below are 15 T cell receptor beta chains sequenced from a single sample in a study of CD8+ T cells in alopecia areata. Reverse transcribed after extraction, RNA yielded cDNA as the sequencing template. Assay used: immunoSEQ multiplex PCR; TCRdb lists only in-frame clones, some missing. The sample yields about 270,000 clones, around three fifths seen once. The treatment was: oral pan-JAK inhibitor, 5-10 mg twice daily. The sequencing here drew on CD4+ T cells sorted from blood, taken around week 53, from a patient treated with tofacitinib. The receptor source for this set is a human donor with alopecia areata.

The gene calls are TRBV6-6 and TRBJ2-4; no firm D call. Germline V lookup: CDR1 MNHNY, CDR2 SVGAGI (reference sequence). The germline V and J ends were trimmed by 2 bases and 5 bases, with 7 bases remaining between them. This CDR3 has 13 residues. CDR3 in amino acids: CASSYDTENIQYF. DNA of the CDR3: TGTGCCAGCAGTTACGATACAGAAAACATTCAGTACTTC.

V is TRBV18 and J is TRBJ1-5; 7 bases agree with TRBD1. This CDR3 is built from 14 residues. Germline V gene lookup returns CDR1 KGHSH and CDR2 LQKENI. J lost 9 bases, V lost 6 bases, and 11 bases had no gene match. CDR3 bases: TGTGCCAGCTCCCACGGACAGGCCCCCTGGCCCCAGCATTTT. This encodes CASSHGQAPWPQHF.

CDR3 protein: CAWRRSTSNTGELFF. Here the CDR3 DNA reads TGTGCCTGGAGACGTTCAACTTCGAACACCGGGGAGCTGTTTTTT. The chain uses TRBV30 and TRBJ2-2; no definite D call. Trimming took off 3 bases at V and 0 bases at J, with 11 bases between the two ends. The CDR3 runs 15 residues. Germline lookup yields CDR1 GTSNPN and CDR2 SVGIG (reference sequence).

The CDR3: CASSPGQGETQYF. Written as DNA, the CDR3 is TGCGCCAGCAGCCCTGGACAAGGAGAGACCCAGTACTTC. The chain employs TRBV5-1 and TRBJ2-5, with a possible D match to TRBD1 (5 bases). Trimming pared 4 bases from V and 4 bases from J, leaving 11 bases between. The germline V gene encodes CDR1 SGHRS and CDR2 YFSETQ. The CDR3 has 13 residues.

The rearrangement joins TRBV30 to TRBJ1-2, with 10 positions matching TRBD1. Trimming cost V 2 bases and J 6 bases; bases outside gene matches: 9. Germline CDR1 GTSNPN, CDR2 SVGIG (reference sequence). This CDR3 is built from 15 residues. DNA for the CDR3: TGTGCCTGGAGTTCGCGGGGACAGGGGAAGCATGGCTACACCTTC. It encodes CAWSSRGQGKHGYTF.

This sequence joins TRBV5-6 and TRBJ1-2, with a possible D match to TRBD1 (5 bases). Germline values: CDR1 SGHDT, CDR2 YYEEEE. The CDR3 has 15 amino acids. V lost 0 bases and J lost 10, with 19 bases in between. This CDR3 reads CASSLGLTGARNYTF. The CDR3 nucleotides read TGTGCCAGCAGCTTGGGACTTACAGGAGCGAGGAACTACACCTTC.

The J gene is TRBJ2-1, the V gene TRBV2, with no clear D. This CDR3 is 15 amino acids long. CDR1 is SNHLY and CDR2 is FYNNEI in the germline V gene. Trimming pared 3 bases from V and 7 bases from J, leaving 16 bases between. For the CDR3, the DNA is TGTGCCAGCAGTGACGCCGTCCGGGTCATGAATGAGCAGTTCTTC. Translation: CASSDAVRVMNEQFF. Based on the CDR3 plus reference TRBV2 and TRBJ2-1, the full variable domain is EPEVTQTPSHQVTQMGQEVILRCVPISNHLYFYWYRQILGQKVEFLVSFYNNEISEKSEIFDDQFSVERPDGSNFTLKIRSTKLEDSAMYFCASSDAVRVMNEQFFGPGTRLTVL.

The sample holds a few counts of this clone. V is TRBV10-3 and J is TRBJ2-7, with D tentatively TRBD1 or TRBD2 (5 bases each). Trimming stripped 2 bases from V and 5 bases from J, with 13 bases between. CDR3 length equals 14 residues. The germline CDR1 and CDR2 sequences are ENHRY and SYGVKD. CDR3 bases: TGTGCCATCAGTGAGGGCCGGGACGGGGACGAGCAGTACTTC. It specifies CAISEGRDGDEQYF.

The J gene is TRBJ2-6, the V gene TRBV30; D tentatively reads TRBD1 or TRBD2 (6 bases each). Trimming cost V 1 base and J 0 bases, with 7 bases left between them. The CDR3 length is 15 residues. CDR1 is GTSNPN, CDR2 SVGIG, per germline (reference sequence). CDR3 sequence: CAWSEGGSGANVLTF. The CDR3, as DNA: TGTGCCTGGAGTGAGGGGGGCTCTGGGGCCAACGTCCTGACTTTC.

This chain links TRBV5-1 with TRBJ1-2; D uncertain. The CDR3 contains 13 residues. Trimming took 0 bases from V and 6 from J, leaving 9 bases between them. Germline CDR1 SGHRS, CDR2 YFSETQ. The CDR3 nucleotides are TGCGCCAGCAGCTTGGGGTTCCCGGATGGCTACACCTTC. Protein sequence: CASSLGFPDGYTF. The full variable domain, rest sourced from reference TRBV5-1 and TRBJ1-2, is KAGVTQTPRYLIKTRGQQVTLSCSPISGHRSVSWYQQTPGQGLQFLFEYFSETQRNKGNFPGRFSGRQFSNSRSEMNVSTLELGDSALYLCASSLGFPDGYTFGSGTRLTVV.

This clone has only a few counts. The V and J genes are TRBV6-5 and TRBJ2-3, with D unclear. The CDR3 extends over 13 amino acids. CDR1 is MNHEY, CDR2 SVGAGI, per germline. The V end was cut by 6 bases, the J end by 6 bases, with 13 bases between. CDR3 in DNA: TGTGCCAGCAGCCTAGGACCTGGGGATACGCAGTATTTT. Amino acid sequence: CASSLGPGDTQYF.

The gene calls are TRBV4-2 and TRBJ2-1; D not resolved. Trimming pared 4 bases from V and 4 bases from J, leaving 8 bases between. The germline V gene encodes CDR1 LGHNA and CDR2 YNFKEQ. The CDR3 sequence is 13 residues long. CDR3 sequence: CASSPQRYNEQFF. CDR3 DNA: TGTGCCAGCAGCCCACAGCGTTACAATGAGCAGTTCTTC.

The DNA of the CDR3 is TGTGCCAGCATGGGGGATTACACCGGGGAGCTGTTTTTT. Residues: CASMGDYTGELFF. The chain carries TRBV7-2 and TRBJ2-2; D possibly uses TRBD1 or TRBD2 (5 bases each). Trimming shortened V by 7 bases and J by 3 bases, and 9 bases separated the two germline ends. Per the germline V gene, CDR1 is SGHTA and CDR2 is FQGNSA. This CDR3 has 13 residues.

The rearrangement joins TRBV9 to TRBJ1-2; TRBD1 is a possible D gene (6 bases). The V end lost 3 bases, the J end lost 6 bases, and 12 bases lay between the germline ends. CDR3 length: 13 residues. Germline V gene sequence: CDR1 SGDLS, CDR2 YYNGEE. CDR3 in amino acids: CASSARDINGYTF. DNA of the CDR3: TGTGCCAGCAGCGCACGGGACATCAATGGCTACACCTTC.

This clone was picked up a small number of times. This chain joins TRBV5-1 and TRBJ2-3; 7 bases fit TRBD2. CDR1 SGHRS and CDR2 YFSETQ come from the germline V gene. The CDR3 is 14 residues long. Losses at the gene ends were 1 base for V and 1 base for J; bases not matched to a gene: 0. Here the CDR3 reads CASSLSGGTDTQYF. In DNA form, the CDR3 reads TGCGCCAGCAGCTTGAGCGGGGGCACAGATACGCAGTATTTT.